Only a few counts were recorded for the clone carrying this TCR beta chain. This CDR3 comprises 14 residues. In germline, CDR1 is SEHNR, CDR2 FQNEAQ (reference sequence). V was pared by 8 bases and J by 4 bases, with 17 bases between. The data belong to a study of blood T cells in healthy people across ages. Every sample had a minimum of 6 million PBMCs isolated. Together with a sample-barcoded 5' primer, a J-beta primer mix was included in a second PCR lasting roughly 6 to 12 cycles. Each cDNA molecule was tagged by a template-switch adaptor that had 12 random nucleotides. In TCRdb, the 5' RACE reads were re-called with MiXCR into one record per CDR3 protein. Of roughly 1.4 million distinct CDR3 sequences listed, 59% were seen once; the top ten hold over 6.5%.

The J gene is TRBJ1-2, the V gene TRBV7-9; perhaps TRBD1 as D (5 bases). The clonotype originates from a man aged 18 to 30 in good health. Sequencing was carried out using blood. The CDR3 loop is CASGYIGTLYGYTF. The CDR3 coding sequence is TGTGCCAGCGGTTACATCGGGACCCTCTATGGCTACACCTTC.